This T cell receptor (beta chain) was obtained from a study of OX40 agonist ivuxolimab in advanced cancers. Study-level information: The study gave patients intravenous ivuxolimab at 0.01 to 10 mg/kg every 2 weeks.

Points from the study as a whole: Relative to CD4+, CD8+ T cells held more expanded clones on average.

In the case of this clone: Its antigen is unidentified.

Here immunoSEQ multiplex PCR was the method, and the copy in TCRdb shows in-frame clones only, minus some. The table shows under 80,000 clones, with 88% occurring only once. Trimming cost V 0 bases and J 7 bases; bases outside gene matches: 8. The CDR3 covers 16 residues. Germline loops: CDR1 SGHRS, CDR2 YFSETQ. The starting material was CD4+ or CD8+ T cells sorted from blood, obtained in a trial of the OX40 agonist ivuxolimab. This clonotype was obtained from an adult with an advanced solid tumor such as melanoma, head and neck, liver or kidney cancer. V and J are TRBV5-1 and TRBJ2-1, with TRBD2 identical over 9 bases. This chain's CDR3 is CASSLGAGGPENEQFF. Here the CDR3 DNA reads TGCGCCAGCAGCTTGGGGGCGGGAGGGCCGGAGAATGAGCAGTTCTTC.